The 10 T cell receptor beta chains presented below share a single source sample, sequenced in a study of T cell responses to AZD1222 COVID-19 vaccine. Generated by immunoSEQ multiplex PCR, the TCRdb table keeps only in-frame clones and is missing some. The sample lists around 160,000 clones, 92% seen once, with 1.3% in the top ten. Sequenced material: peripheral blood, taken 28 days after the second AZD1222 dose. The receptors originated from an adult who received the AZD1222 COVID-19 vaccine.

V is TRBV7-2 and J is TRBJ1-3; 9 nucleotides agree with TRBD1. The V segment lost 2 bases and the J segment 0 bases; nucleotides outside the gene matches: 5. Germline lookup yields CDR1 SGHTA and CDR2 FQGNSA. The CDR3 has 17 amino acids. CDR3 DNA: TGTGCCAGCAGCTTACTGGGACAGGGTTACTCTGGAAACACCATATATTTT. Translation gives CASSLLGQGYSGNTIYF. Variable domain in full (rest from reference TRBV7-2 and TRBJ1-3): GAGVSQSPSNKVTEKGKDVELRCDPISGHTALYWYRQSLGQGLEFLIYFQGNSAPDKSGLPSDRFSAERTGGSVSTLTIQRTQQEDSAVYLCASSLLGQGYSGNTIYFGEGSWLTVV.

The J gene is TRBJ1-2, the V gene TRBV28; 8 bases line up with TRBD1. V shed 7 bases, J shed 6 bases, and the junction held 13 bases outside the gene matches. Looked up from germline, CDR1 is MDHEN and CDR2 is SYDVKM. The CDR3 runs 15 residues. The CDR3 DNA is TGTGCCAGCAAGGGACAGGTAACATGGACGGATGGCTACACCTTC. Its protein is CASKGQVTWTDGYTF.

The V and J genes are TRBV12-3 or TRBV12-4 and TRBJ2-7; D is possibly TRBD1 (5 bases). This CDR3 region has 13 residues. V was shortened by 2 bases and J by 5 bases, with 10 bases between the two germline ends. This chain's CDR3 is CASSLFWTNEQYF. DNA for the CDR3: TGTGCCAGCAGTTTATTTTGGACAAACGAGCAGTACTTC.

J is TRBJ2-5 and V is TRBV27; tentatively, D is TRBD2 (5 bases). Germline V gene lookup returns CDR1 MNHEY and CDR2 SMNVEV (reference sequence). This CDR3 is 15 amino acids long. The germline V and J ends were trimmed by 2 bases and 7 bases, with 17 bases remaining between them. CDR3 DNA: TGTGCCAGCAGTTTAACCCAGGACGGGATAGGGACCCAGTACTTC. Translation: CASSLTQDGIGTQYF.

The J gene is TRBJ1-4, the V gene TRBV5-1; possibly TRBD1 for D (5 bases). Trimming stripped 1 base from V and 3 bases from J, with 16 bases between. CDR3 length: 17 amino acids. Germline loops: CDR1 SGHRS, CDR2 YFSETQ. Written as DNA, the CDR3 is TGCGCCAGCAGCTTGAGGGGCCTATCGGGGCCTAATGAAAAACTGTTTTTT. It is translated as CASSLRGLSGPNEKLFF.

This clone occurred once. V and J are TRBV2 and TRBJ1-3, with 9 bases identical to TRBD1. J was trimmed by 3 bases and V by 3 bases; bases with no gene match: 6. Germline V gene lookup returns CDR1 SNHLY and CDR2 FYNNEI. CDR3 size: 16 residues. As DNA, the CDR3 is TGTGCCAGCAGTGATGAGGACAGGGGAAATGGAAACACCATATATTTT. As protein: CASSDEDRGNGNTIYF.

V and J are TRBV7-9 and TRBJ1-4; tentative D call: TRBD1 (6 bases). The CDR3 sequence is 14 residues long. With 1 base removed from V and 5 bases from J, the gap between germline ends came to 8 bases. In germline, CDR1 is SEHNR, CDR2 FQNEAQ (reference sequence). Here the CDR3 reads CASSLGGGNEKLFF. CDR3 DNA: TGTGCCAGCAGCTTAGGAGGGGGGAATGAAAAACTGTTTTTT.

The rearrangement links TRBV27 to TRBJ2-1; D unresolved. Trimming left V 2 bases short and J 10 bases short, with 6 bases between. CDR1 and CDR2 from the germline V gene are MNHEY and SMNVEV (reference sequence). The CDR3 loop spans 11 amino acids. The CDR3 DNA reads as TGTGCCAGCAGTTTAAGGGTGGAGCAGTTCTTC. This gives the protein CASSLRVEQFF.

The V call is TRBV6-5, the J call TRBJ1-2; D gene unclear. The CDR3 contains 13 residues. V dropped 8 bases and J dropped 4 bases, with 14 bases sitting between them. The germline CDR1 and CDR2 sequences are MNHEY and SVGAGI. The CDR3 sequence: CASQQAVGYGYTF. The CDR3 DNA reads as TGTGCCAGCCAGCAGGCCGTAGGCTATGGCTACACCTTC.

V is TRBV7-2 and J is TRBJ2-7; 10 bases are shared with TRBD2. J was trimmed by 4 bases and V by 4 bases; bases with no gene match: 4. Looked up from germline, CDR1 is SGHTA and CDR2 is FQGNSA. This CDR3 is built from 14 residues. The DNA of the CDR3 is TGTGCCAGCAGCTCTAGCGGGAGTGTGTACGAGCAGTACTTC. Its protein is CASSSSGSVYEQYF.